These 28 T cell receptor beta chains originate from one sample sequenced in a study of blood T cell repertoires in COVID-19. Assay used: immunoSEQ multiplex PCR; TCRdb lists only in-frame clones, some missing. The sample has 50,000 to 65,000 clones, approximately 91% seen once. The material sequenced was peripheral blood. These receptors came from a man between 65 and 85 years old with acute or convalescent COVID-19.

The gene calls are TRBV30 and TRBJ2-1; possibly TRBD1 for D (6 bases). Trimming took off 3 bases at V and 3 bases at J, with 12 bases between the two ends. The CDR3 extends over 14 amino acids. The germline V gene has CDR1 GTSNPN and CDR2 SVGIG (reference sequence). This CDR3 is CAWSSNRDYNEQFF. DNA for the CDR3: TGTGCCTGGAGCAGCAACAGGGACTACAATGAGCAGTTCTTC.

V and J are TRBV11-3 and TRBJ2-2; 7 nucleotides agree with TRBD1. Germline CDR1 reads SGHNT; CDR2 reads YENEEA. The CDR3 is 15 amino acids. Trimming at V came to 5 bases and at J to 3 bases, leaving 6 bases not matched to a gene. CDR3 residues: CASSLTGTDTGELFF. CDR3 in DNA: TGTGCCAGCAGCCTAACCGGGACAGACACCGGGGAGCTGTTTTTT.

V usage is TRBV28 and J usage is TRBJ2-2; no definite D call. This CDR3 spans 11 amino acids. V was clipped by 5 bases and J by 8 bases, with 6 bases between them. Per germline, CDR1 MDHEN and CDR2 SYDVKM. The CDR3 sequence is CASSELGELFF. In nucleotides, the CDR3 is TGTGCCAGCAGTGAGCTAGGGGAGCTGTTTTTT.

The gene calls are TRBV30 and TRBJ1-5, with D possibly matching TRBD1 (6 bases). The CDR3 runs to 13 residues. V lost 1 base to trimming and J lost 7 bases, with 11 bases between them. Germline loops: CDR1 GTSNPN, CDR2 SVGIG (reference sequence). In DNA form, the CDR3 reads TGTGCCTGGAGTGGAACAGGGCGGCAGCCCCAGCATTTT. Residues: CAWSGTGRQPQHF.

The chain links TRBV7-2 to TRBJ2-3; D perhaps matches TRBD2 (5 bases). The CDR3 is made up of 14 amino acids. Germline CDR1 is SGHTA and CDR2 is FQGNSA. Trimming took off 2 bases at V and 3 bases at J, with 9 bases between the two ends. The CDR3 DNA sequence: TGTGCCAGCAGCTTAACGAGGGATACAGATACGCAGTATTTT. As protein: CASSLTRDTDTQYF.

This chain uses TRBV3-1 (or the pseudogene TRBV3-2) with TRBJ1-5; 10 bases align to TRBD1. This CDR3 contains 18 residues. With 2 bases clipped from V and 1 base from J, the junction kept 8 bases outside the gene matches. Germline V gene sequence: CDR1 LGHDT, CDR2 YNNKEL (reference sequence). The CDR3 DNA reads as TGTGCCAGCAGCCAAAAAGGACAGGGGGTAGGAAGCAATCAGCCCCAGCATTTT. As protein: CASSQKGQGVGSNQPQHF.

The chain links TRBV5-4 to TRBJ2-1; no clear D gene. CDR1 is SGHNT and CDR2 is YYREEE in the germline V gene (reference sequence). V lost 0 bases to trimming and J lost 9 bases, with 7 bases between them. The CDR3 is 12 amino acids. The CDR3 nucleotides read TGTGCCAGCAGCTTGGACACATTTGAGCAGTTCTTC. As protein: CASSLDTFEQFF.

This chain connects TRBV2 to TRBJ2-1, with D possibly TRBD2 on 6 matching bases. V was clipped by 2 bases and J by 9 bases, with 11 bases between them. The CDR3 spans 13 residues. Germline loops: CDR1 SNHLY, CDR2 FYNNEI. CDR3 amino acids: CASSERGRGEQFF. The CDR3 DNA reads as TGTGCCAGCAGTGAAAGAGGGCGGGGTGAGCAGTTCTTC.

This chain uses TRBV7-2 with TRBJ1-2, with 7 bases identical to TRBD1. V shed 5 bases, J shed 5 bases, and the junction held 5 bases outside the gene matches. Germline values: CDR1 SGHTA, CDR2 FQGNSA. The CDR3 is 13 amino acids. The CDR3 loop is CASSTSTGYGYTF. The CDR3 nucleotides are TGTGCCAGCAGCACTTCGACAGGGTATGGCTACACCTTC. Complete variable domain (other parts from reference TRBV7-2 and TRBJ1-2): GAGVSQSPSNKVTEKGKDVELRCDPISGHTALYWYRQSLGQGLEFLIYFQGNSAPDKSGLPSDRFSAERTGGSVSTLTIQRTQQEDSAVYLCASSTSTGYGYTFGSGTRLTVV.

This rearrangement joins TRBV7-9 to TRBJ1-1, with D unresolved. V was cut by 1 base and J by 1 base, with 10 bases left in between. Per germline, CDR1 SEHNR and CDR2 FQNEAQ (reference sequence). The CDR3 loop spans 15 amino acids. The CDR3 protein is CASSLEGLSNTEAFF. CDR3 bases: TGTGCCAGCAGCTTAGAAGGACTCTCGAACACTGAAGCTTTCTTT.

The chain joins TRBV6-6 to TRBJ2-1; D is unclear. The CDR3 has 15 residues. Per the germline V gene, CDR1 is MNHNY and CDR2 is SVGAGI (reference sequence). V lost 7 bases and J lost 2, with 15 bases in between. The CDR3 is CASTRREPTYNEQFF. CDR3 DNA sequence: TGTGCCAGCACCCGTCGAGAGCCCACCTACAATGAGCAGTTCTTC.

The V and J genes are TRBV5-1 and TRBJ2-4; 7 bases match TRBD1. CDR1 and CDR2 from the germline V gene are SGHRS and YFSETQ. The J segment lost 3 bases and the V segment lost 0 bases, leaving 0 bases of the junction unmatched. The CDR3 consists of 14 residues. The chain's CDR3 is CASSLGTGKNIQYF. CDR3 nucleotides: TGCGCCAGCAGCTTGGGGACAGGCAAAAACATTCAGTACTTC.

The V gene is TRBV9, the J gene TRBJ2-1; 10 bases match TRBD1. Germline CDR1 is SGDLS and CDR2 is YYNGEE. CDR3 size: 16 residues. Trimming cost V 4 bases and J 0 bases; bases outside gene matches: 4. The CDR3 sequence is CASSKRTGGSYNEQFF. CDR3 DNA sequence: TGTGCCAGCAGCAAAAGGACAGGGGGCTCCTACAATGAGCAGTTCTTC.

The chain uses TRBV20-1 and TRBJ2-5, with 9 bases fitting TRBD2. V lost 3 bases to trimming and J lost 4 bases; unmatched junction nucleotides: 12. Germline lookup yields CDR1 DFQATT and CDR2 SNEGSKA (reference sequence). The CDR3 loop spans 16 amino acids. The CDR3 region is CSASSESGGSGETQYF. DNA of the CDR3: TGCAGTGCTAGTTCCGAGAGCGGGGGGTCGGGAGAGACCCAGTACTTC.

The CDR3 DNA follows: TGTGCCAGCAGTCTCCGGCTAGGTTGGGACTATGGCTACACCTTC. Its translation is CASSLRLGWDYGYTF. This chain joins TRBV19 and TRBJ1-2, with D unresolved. The ends were cut back, 9 bases at V and 3 bases at J, with 20 bases in the middle. Germline CDR1 is LNHDA and CDR2 is SQIVND (reference sequence). The CDR3 runs to 15 residues. Complete variable domain (other parts from reference TRBV19 and TRBJ1-2): DGGITQSPKYLFRKEGQNVTLSCEQNLNHDAMYWYRQDPGQGLRLIYYSQIVNDFQKGDIAEGYSVSREKKESFPLTVTSAQKNPTAFYLCASSLRLGWDYGYTFGSGTRLTVV.

This clone came up a few times. The chain uses TRBV7-9 and TRBJ2-2; possibly TRBD1 for D (6 bases). CDR3 size: 15 residues. V lost 5 bases, J lost 4 bases, and 14 bases lay in between. CDR1 is SEHNR, CDR2 FQNEAQ, per germline (reference sequence). CDR3 sequence reads: CASSPTGRATGELFF. The CDR3 DNA sequence: TGTGCCAGCAGCCCGACAGGCAGGGCCACCGGGGAGCTGTTTTTT.

The rearrangement links TRBV19 to TRBJ2-2; 12 bases match TRBD2. The trim removed 3 bases at V and 5 bases at J, leaving 7 bases unmatched. The CDR3 covers 17 residues. Looked up from germline, CDR1 is LNHDA and CDR2 is SQIVND (reference sequence). The CDR3 DNA reads as TGTGCCAGTAGTATCCATCTAGCGGGGGGGCCAACCGGGGAGCTGTTTTTT. It translates to CASSIHLAGGPTGELFF. Combining the CDR3 with reference TRBV19 and TRBJ2-2 gives the whole variable domain DGGITQSPKYLFRKEGQNVTLSCEQNLNHDAMYWYRQDPGQGLRLIYYSQIVNDFQKGDIAEGYSVSREKKESFPLTVTSAQKNPTAFYLCASSIHLAGGPTGELFFGEGSRLTVL.

This chain joins TRBV7-9 and TRBJ1-1; 12 bases line up with TRBD1. The CDR3 runs 14 residues. From germline, CDR1 is SEHNR and CDR2 FQNEAQ (reference sequence). With 3 bases clipped from V and 10 bases from J, the junction kept 6 bases outside the gene matches. CDR3 nucleotide sequence: TGTGCCAGCAGCTTTCCGGGACAGGGGGCAGGAGCTTTCTTT. This translates into CASSFPGQGAGAFF.

The V call is TRBV5-6, the J call TRBJ2-2; tentative D call: TRBD2 (6 bases). Germline V gives CDR1 SGHDT, CDR2 YYEEEE. The germline V and J ends were trimmed by 0 bases and 14 bases, with 14 bases remaining between them. The CDR3 sequence is 13 residues long. The DNA for the CDR3 is TGTGCCAGCAGCTTGGGGGAAGGGAGGCACCTGTTTTTT. Translation gives CASSLGEGRHLFF.

This chain joins TRBV19 and TRBJ2-3; TRBD2 aligns across 10 bases. This CDR3 region has 18 residues. CDR1 is LNHDA, CDR2 SQIVND, per germline (reference sequence). V lost 4 bases and J lost 2; bases outside the gene matches: 12. The CDR3 DNA is TGTGCCAGTAGTACCTCGAGCGGGGGGGGAACTAACACAGATACGCAGTATTTT. This encodes CASSTSSGGGTNTDTQYF.

The CDR3 DNA reads as TGCGCCAGCAGCGGGGGGTCTAGCACAGATACGCAGTATTTT. This codes for CASSGGSSTDTQYF. The chain uses TRBV5-1 and TRBJ2-3; tentatively, D is TRBD2 (6 bases). This CDR3 contains 14 residues. Between the trimmed V and J ends, which lost 4 bases and 0 bases, there was a span of 9 bases. Germline assignment: CDR1 SGHRS and CDR2 YFSETQ.

The V call is TRBV2, the J call TRBJ2-3, with TRBD2 identical over 13 bases. The trim removed 7 bases at V and 5 bases at J, leaving 9 bases unmatched. The CDR3 is 16 amino acids. Germline V gene data show CDR1 as SNHLY and CDR2 as FYNNEI. The CDR3: CASTSLAGGLGDTQYF. In DNA form, the CDR3 reads TGTGCCAGCACCTCACTAGCGGGGGGGTTGGGAGATACGCAGTATTTT.

The rearrangement uses TRBV2 and TRBJ1-2; maybe TRBD1 (5 bases). Germline V gene data show CDR1 as SNHLY and CDR2 as FYNNEI. This CDR3 is 13 amino acids long. Trimming removed 6 bases from V and 4 bases from J, with 12 bases in between. CDR3 amino acids: CASRGEGPYGYTF. The CDR3 nucleotides are TGTGCCAGCAGGGGGGAGGGACCCTATGGCTACACCTTC. The variable domain in full, completed from reference TRBV2 and TRBJ1-2, reads EPEVTQTPSHQVTQMGQEVILRCVPISNHLYFYWYRQILGQKVEFLVSFYNNEISEKSEIFDDQFSVERPDGSNFTLKIRSTKLEDSAMYFCASRGEGPYGYTFGSGTRLTVV.

The V call is TRBV5-6, the J call TRBJ1-5; 9 bases are shared with TRBD1. Germline CDR1 SGHDT, CDR2 YYEEEE. The V segment lost 4 bases and the J segment 4 bases; nucleotides outside the gene matches: 6. The CDR3 is made up of 15 amino acids. CDR3 in amino acids: CASSAADRGNQPQHF. CDR3 in DNA: TGTGCCAGCAGCGCAGCGGACAGGGGTAATCAGCCCCAGCATTTT. Together with reference TRBV5-6 and TRBJ1-5, the CDR3 gives the full variable domain: DAGVTQSPTHLIKTRGQQVTLRCSPKSGHDTVSWYQQALGQGPQFIFQYYEEEERQRGNFPDRFSGHQFPNYSSELNVNALLLGDSALYLCASSAADRGNQPQHFGDGTRLSIL.

CDR3 residues: CASSYVSGGRNEQFF. CDR3 nucleotide sequence: TGTGCCAGCAGTTACGTTAGCGGGGGTCGGAATGAGCAGTTCTTC. The V and J genes are TRBV6-5 and TRBJ2-1; the match to TRBD2 covers 9 bases. Germline assignment: CDR1 MNHEY and CDR2 SVGAGI. V lost 2 bases and J lost 7; bases outside the gene matches: 6. CDR3 length: 15 residues.

The chain joins TRBV11-2 to TRBJ2-5, with a possible D match to TRBD1 (5 bases). Germline V gene lookup returns CDR1 SGHAT and CDR2 FQNNGV. Trimming shortened V by 6 bases and J by 4 bases, and 15 bases separated the two germline ends. CDR3 length equals 14 residues. The CDR3 DNA is TGTGCCAGCAGTCACAGGAACAACGGAGAGACCCAGTACTTC. This gives the protein CASSHRNNGETQYF.

This chain links TRBV24-1 with TRBJ2-5, with TRBD2 matching 9 bases. The CDR3 is 15 residues long. V trimming: 5 bases; J trimming: 2 bases; junction bases outside the gene matches: 5. Germline-derived CDR1 and CDR2 are KGHDR and SFDVKD. CDR3: CATSGRGGEQETQYF. The CDR3 DNA follows: TGTGCCACCAGTGGGCGCGGGGGGGAACAAGAGACCCAGTACTTC.

This clone was recorded only once. The CDR3 region is CASSPRPPRETEAFF. The CDR3 nucleotides are TGTGCCAGCAGCCCCAGGCCACCGAGGGAGACTGAAGCTTTCTTT. V usage is TRBV7-8 and J usage is TRBJ1-1, with no clear D. There are 15 residues in the CDR3. V lost 5 bases and J 5 bases, leaving 18 bases between the germline ends. CDR1 and CDR2 (germline): SGHVS, FQNEAQ.